The clone carrying this T cell receptor beta chain was found many times. Its cognate antigen is unknown. TCR alpha and TCR beta cDNA libraries carrying sample barcodes and UMIs came from 5'RACE with constant-segment primers. Each CDR3 protein gets one entry after TCRdb re-called the 5' RACE reads with MiXCR. The table records some 280,000 distinct CDR3 sequences, 16% of them present only once. The data derive from a study of T-cell memory formation after mild COVID-19. The study, taken as a whole, reports: Pre-infection memory already had some responding clones, implying cross-reactive memory joined.

Germline lookup yields CDR1 SGHRS and CDR2 YFSETQ. Trimming removed 4 bases from V and 0 bases from J, with 10 bases in between. The CDR3 is 14 amino acids. Sequencing was done on a sample of PBMCs or a T cell subset sorted from them (not recorded which). This chain connects TRBV5-1 to TRBJ2-5, with a weak D call TRBD2 (7 bases). This TCR was recovered from a man between 18 and 35 years old who had mild COVID-19 (a few samples of this study predate the infection). Cell type and time point are not known. DNA of the CDR3: TGCGCCAGCAGCCCCGGGGGGCACCAAGAGACCCAGTACTTC. It translates to CASSPGGHQETQYF.